This TCR beta chain was observed in a study of cytomegalovirus exposure and HLA in healthy donors. Study-level results: For TCR beta chains, V- and J-gene trimming was later linked to a missense DCLRE1C variant. The study listed around 150 cytomegalovirus-associated TCR beta chains.

Turning to this clone: Its antigen is not known.

13 Jbeta primers and 60 Vbeta primers were used for the PCR. TCRdb's copy holds only in-frame clones and misses some; the assay was immunoSEQ multiplex PCR. Here the sample spans 180,000 or so clones, more than 60% being singletons. The V segment lost 5 bases and the J segment 5 bases; nucleotides outside the gene matches: 9. The CDR3 runs 14 residues. Germline V CDR1 and CDR2: GTSNPN, SVGIG (reference sequence). As for the donors, each was a healthy bone marrow donor. Sequencing used PBMCs. This clonotype was sampled from a female donor in good health and CMV-seronegative. The chain couples TRBV30 to TRBJ2-5, with 9 bases matching TRBD1. DNA for the CDR3: TGTGCCTGGCTACAGGGGGCGCCCATGGAGACCCAGTACTTC. Protein: CAWLQGAPMETQYF. Variable domain in full (rest from reference TRBV30 and TRBJ2-5): SQTIHQWPATLVQPVGSPLSLECTVEGTSNPNLYWYRQAAGRGLQLLFYSVGIGQISSEVPQNLSASRPQDRQFILSSKKLLLSDSGFYLCAWLQGAPMETQYFGPGTRLLVL.